This note documents a single T cell receptor (beta chain) sequence. The antigen remains undetermined. Only in-frame clones appear in the TCRdb table, and some are missing; sequencing was by immunoSEQ multiplex PCR. This table holds some 15,000 clones, approximately 90% found once. This sample was included in a study of PD-1 blockade in classical Hodgkin lymphoma. The time point: newly diagnosed, previously untreated cHL patient sample. The investigators isolated CD8+ T cells from thawed PBMCs using magnetic negative selection. Study-wide results and caveats: Newly diagnosed patients had baseline TCR diversity that was reportedly lower than that of healthy donors.

From germline, CDR1 is SEHNR and CDR2 FQNEAQ (reference sequence). V was cut by 5 bases and J by 0 bases, with 11 bases left in between. The CDR3 runs to 15 residues. The source is a human donor with classical Hodgkin lymphoma. The V gene is TRBV7-9, the J gene TRBJ2-1; D perhaps matches TRBD2 (6 bases). Material for sequencing was CD8+ T cells from blood. The CDR3 region has the DNA TGTGCCAGCAGCCCCAGCGGGTCCTCCTACAATGAGCAGTTCTTC. Protein: CASSPSGSSYNEQFF.